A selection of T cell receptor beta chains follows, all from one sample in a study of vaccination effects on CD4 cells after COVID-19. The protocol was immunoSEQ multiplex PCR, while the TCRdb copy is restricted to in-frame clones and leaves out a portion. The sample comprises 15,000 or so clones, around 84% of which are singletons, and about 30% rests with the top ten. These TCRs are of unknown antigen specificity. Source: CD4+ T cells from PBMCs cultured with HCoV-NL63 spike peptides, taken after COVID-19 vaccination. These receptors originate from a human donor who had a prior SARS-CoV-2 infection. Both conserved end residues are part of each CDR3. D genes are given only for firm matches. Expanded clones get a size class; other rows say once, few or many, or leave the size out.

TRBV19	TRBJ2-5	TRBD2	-	CASSFGFLAGEQTQYF	TGTGCCAGTAGTTTTGGTTTTCTAGCGGGAGAGCAGACCCAGTACTTC
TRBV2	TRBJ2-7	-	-	CASSAVYEQYF	TGTGCCAGCAGTGCCGTATACGAGCAGTACTTC
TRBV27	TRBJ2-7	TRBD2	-	CASSSREGSYEQYF	TGTGCCAGCAGTTCCAGGGAGGGATCCTACGAGCAGTACTTC
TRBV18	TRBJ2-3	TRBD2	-	CASSPGLAEYTQYF	TGTGCCAGCTCACCGGGACTAGCGGAATATACGCAGTATTTT
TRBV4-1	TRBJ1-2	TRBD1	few	CASSQTGGGYGYTF	TGCGCCAGCAGCCAAACAGGGGGCGGTTATGGCTACACCTTC
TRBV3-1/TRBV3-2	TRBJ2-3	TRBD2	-	CASSQDWYSGGAQYF	TGTGCCAGCAGCCAAGATTGGTATAGCGGGGGTGCGCAGTATTTT
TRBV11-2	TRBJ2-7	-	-	CASSFGTGTYEQYF	TGTGCCAGCAGCTTCGGGACTGGAACCTACGAGCAGTACTTC
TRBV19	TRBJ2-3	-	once	CASSIWGTRADTQYF	TGTGCCAGTAGTATTTGGGGGACCCGCGCAGATACGCAGTATTTT
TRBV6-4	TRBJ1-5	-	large	CASSDSMVSNQPQHF	TGTGCCAGCAGTGACTCGATGGTTAGCAATCAGCCCCAGCATTTT
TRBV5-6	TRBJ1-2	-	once	CASSSRELGDKDYGYTF	TGTGCCAGCAGCTCCCGGGAATTGGGCGACAAGGACTATGGCTACACCTTC
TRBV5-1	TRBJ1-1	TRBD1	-	CASSVGDRGRNTEAFF	TGCGCCAGCAGCGTGGGGGACAGGGGTCGAAACACTGAAGCTTTCTTT
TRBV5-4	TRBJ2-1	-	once	CASSPFGFFGKQFF	TGTGCCAGCAGCCCCTTTGGGTTTTTCGGGAAGCAGTTCTTC
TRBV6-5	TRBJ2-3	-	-	CASSYGQSNTDTQYF	TGTGCCAGCAGTTACGGACAGAGTAACACAGATACGCAGTATTTT
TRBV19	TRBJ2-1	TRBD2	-	CASTNPPGTSGTLSQQFF	TGTGCCAGTACCAACCCCCCCGGGACTAGCGGGACCCTTTCGCAGCAGTTCTTC
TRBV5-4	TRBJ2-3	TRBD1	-	CASSPGTGALRYTQYF	TGTGCCAGCAGTCCCGGGACAGGGGCTCTCAGGTATACGCAGTATTTT
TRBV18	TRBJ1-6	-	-	CASSLDPNYNSPLHF	TGTGCCAGCTCATTGGACCCCAACTATAATTCACCCCTCCACTTT
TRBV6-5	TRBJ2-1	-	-	CASSITFGAHNEQFF	TGTGCCAGCAGTATAACATTTGGAGCACATAATGAGCAGTTCTTC
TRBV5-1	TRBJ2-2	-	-	CASSSNTGELFF	TGCGCCAGCAGTTCGAACACCGGGGAGCTGTTTTTT
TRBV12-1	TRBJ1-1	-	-	CASIEGGLSAFF	TGTGCCAGCATCGAGGGAGGACTATCCGCTTTCTTT
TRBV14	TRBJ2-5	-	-	CASSQGLRTGTQYF	TGTGCCAGCAGCCAAGGGCTCAGGACTGGGACCCAGTACTTC
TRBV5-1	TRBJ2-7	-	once	CASMEGESEQYF	TGCGCCAGCATGGAGGGAGAATCCGAGCAGTACTTC
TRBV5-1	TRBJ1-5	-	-	CASSPQLAGSNQPQHF	TGCGCCAGCAGCCCCCAGTTGGCAGGGTCCAATCAGCCCCAGCATTTT
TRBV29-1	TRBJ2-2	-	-	CSVEVGGFYTGELFF	TGCAGCGTTGAAGTTGGGGGGTTTTACACCGGGGAGCTGTTTTTT
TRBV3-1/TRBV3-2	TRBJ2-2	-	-	CASGRGTLVSGELFF	TGTGCCAGCGGGCGCGGGACTTTAGTTTCCGGGGAGCTGTTTTTT
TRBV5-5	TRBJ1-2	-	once	CASSPWAPANYGYTF	TGTGCCAGCAGCCCCTGGGCCCCAGCTAACTATGGCTACACCTTC
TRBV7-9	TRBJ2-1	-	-	CASSQTGLVYNEQFF	TGTGCCAGCAGCCAAACGGGACTGGTCTACAATGAGCAGTTCTTC
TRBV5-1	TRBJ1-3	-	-	CANLFYTRSGNTIYF	TGCGCCAACCTTTTTTATACCCGCTCTGGAAACACCATATATTTT
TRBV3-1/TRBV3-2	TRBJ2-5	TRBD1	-	CASSQPPGGIAQKTQYF	TGTGCCAGCAGCCAACCCCCAGGGGGAATTGCCCAGAAGACCCAGTACTTC
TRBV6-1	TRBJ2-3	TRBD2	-	CASSEGRTSGYPTDTQYF	TGTGCCAGCAGTGAAGGAAGAACTAGCGGCTACCCCACAGATACGCAGTATTTT